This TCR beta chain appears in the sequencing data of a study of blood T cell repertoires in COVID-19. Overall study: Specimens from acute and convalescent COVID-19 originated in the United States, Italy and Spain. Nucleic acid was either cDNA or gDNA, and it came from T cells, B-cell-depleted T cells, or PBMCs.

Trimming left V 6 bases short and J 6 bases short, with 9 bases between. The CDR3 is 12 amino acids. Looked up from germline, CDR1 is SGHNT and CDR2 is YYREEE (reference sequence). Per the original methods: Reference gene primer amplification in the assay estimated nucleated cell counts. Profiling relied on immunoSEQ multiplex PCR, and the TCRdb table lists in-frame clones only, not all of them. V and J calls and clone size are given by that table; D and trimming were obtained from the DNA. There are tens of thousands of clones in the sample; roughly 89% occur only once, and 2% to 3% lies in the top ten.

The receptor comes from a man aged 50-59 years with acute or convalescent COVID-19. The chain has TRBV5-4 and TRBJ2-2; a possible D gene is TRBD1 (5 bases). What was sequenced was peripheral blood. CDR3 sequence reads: CASTKGAGELFF. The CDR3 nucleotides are TGTGCCAGCACCAAAGGGGCCGGGGAGCTGTTTTTT.